This T cell receptor (beta chain) was documented in a study of blood T cell repertoires in COVID-19. Study details: Collection of acute and convalescent COVID-19 samples took place in the United States, Italy and Spain. T cells, B-cell-depleted T cells, or PBMCs supplied cDNA or gDNA.

Methods used by the authors: Reference gene primer amplification gave nucleated cell count estimates. Assay: immunoSEQ multiplex PCR; the TCRdb copy retains only in-frame clones and omits some. V, J and clone size reflect that table, while D and trimming were determined from the DNA. The top ten hold less than 20% of the sample, which has some 100,000 clones, approximately 80% seen once. Germline CDR1 and CDR2: SGHRS and YFSETQ. This CDR3 region has 19 residues. The V and J ends lost 3 bases and 3 bases, in that order; junction bases with no gene match: 18. V usage is TRBV5-1 and J usage is TRBJ2-7; 10 positions agree with TRBD1. This clonotype was sampled from a human donor in a cohort sampled during active COVID-19. The sequenced sample consisted of peripheral blood. CDR3 DNA sequence: TGCGCCAGCAGCTCGACCCCAGGACAGGGGGGGAATACCATCTACGAGCAGTACTTC. Amino acid sequence: CASSSTPGQGGNTIYEQYF.